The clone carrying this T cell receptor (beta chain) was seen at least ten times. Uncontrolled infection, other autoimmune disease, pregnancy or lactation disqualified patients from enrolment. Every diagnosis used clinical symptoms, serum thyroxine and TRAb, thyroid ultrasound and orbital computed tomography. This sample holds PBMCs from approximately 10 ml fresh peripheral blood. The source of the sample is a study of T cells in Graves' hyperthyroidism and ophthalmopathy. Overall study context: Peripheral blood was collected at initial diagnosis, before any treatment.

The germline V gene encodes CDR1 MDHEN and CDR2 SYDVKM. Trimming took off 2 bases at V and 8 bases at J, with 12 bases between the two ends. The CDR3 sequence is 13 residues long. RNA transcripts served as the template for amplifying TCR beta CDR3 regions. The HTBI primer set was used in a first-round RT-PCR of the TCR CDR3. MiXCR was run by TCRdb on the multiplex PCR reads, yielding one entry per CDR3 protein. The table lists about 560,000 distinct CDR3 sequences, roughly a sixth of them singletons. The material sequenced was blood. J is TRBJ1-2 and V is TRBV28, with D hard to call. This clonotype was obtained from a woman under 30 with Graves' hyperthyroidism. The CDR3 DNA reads TGTGCCAGCAGTTTAGAGGAGGCGTGGGGCTACACCTTC. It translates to CASSLEEAWGYTF.